This T cell receptor (beta chain) was obtained from a study of regulatory dendritic cells for organ transplantation. Sorted subsets were CFSE-labeled and cultured approximately 5 days with allogeneic dendritic cells. The CDR3 is made up of 14 amino acids. Germline V lookup: CDR1 ENHRY, CDR2 SYGVKD. V lost 6 bases and J lost 1; bases outside the gene matches: 5. Assay: immunoSEQ multiplex PCR; the TCRdb copy retains only in-frame clones and omits some. Here the sample spans more than 9,000 clones, around 80% being singletons. With regard to this clone: Antigen: not known.

Study-level results: Among resting subsets, memory CD8+ cells contained the most alloreactive clonotypes.

Sequenced sample: memory CD4+ T cells from blood cultured with dendritic cells. This sample's subset: CD45RO+ memory T cells. The sequence was obtained from a human donor in good health. The J gene is TRBJ1-1, the V gene TRBV10-3; 7 nucleotides match TRBD1. The CDR3 spells CAIRGTEKNTEAFF. For the CDR3, the DNA is TGTGCCATCAGGGGGACAGAGAAGAACACTGAAGCTTTCTTT.